A single sample is the source of the 31 T cell receptor beta chains below, sequenced in a study of patients and donors after allogeneic stem cell transplantation. MiXCR was run by TCRdb on the RT-PCR reads, yielding one entry per CDR3 protein. This table has some 200,000 distinct CDR3 sequences, around 41% appearing once. Sequenced: blood, either unsorted or a sorted T cell fraction (not recorded which). These receptors were taken from a human donor who was either an allogeneic HSCT recipient or a stem cell or donor lymphocyte infusion donor (not recorded which). It is not recorded whose cells these are; they may come from a transplant donor.

This clonotype came up once. V gene TRBV10-3 combines with J gene TRBJ1-1; TRBD1 is a possible D gene (5 bases). This CDR3 is 14 amino acids long. V shed 3 bases and J shed 5 bases, with 13 bases lying between them. Germline CDR1 and CDR2: ENHRY and SYGVKD. The CDR3 nucleotides are TGTGCCATCAGTGACCGGGGGACGGAAACTGAAGCTTTCTTT. It translates to CAISDRGTETEAFF.

The chain is built from TRBV27 and TRBJ2-7, with D uncertain. This CDR3 is built from 14 residues. CDR1 and CDR2 from the germline V gene are MNHEY and SMNVEV (reference sequence). Trimming removed 0 bases at V and 3 bases at J, with 9 bases between. The CDR3: CASSLSGQLYEQYF. The CDR3 nucleotides read TGTGCCAGCAGTTTATCCGGGCAGCTCTACGAGCAGTACTTC.

This clonotype has more than one count but fewer than ten. This chain uses TRBV20-1 with TRBJ1-1, with TRBD1 matching 7 bases. CDR1 and CDR2 from the germline V gene are DFQATT and SNEGSKA (reference sequence). After removal of 8 bases from V and 0 bases from J, the junction contained 12 bases not matched to a gene. This CDR3 is built from 15 residues. Here the CDR3 reads CSPSTGTIMNTEAFF. CDR3 DNA sequence: TGCAGTCCGTCGACAGGGACGATCATGAACACTGAAGCTTTCTTT.

This chain links TRBV27 with TRBJ1-4, with 7 nucleotides matching TRBD1. CDR1 and CDR2 from the germline V gene are MNHEY and SMNVEV (reference sequence). The CDR3 sequence is 16 residues long. V was pared by 7 bases and J by 4 bases, with 12 bases of the junction left unmatched. CDR3 nucleotides: TGTGCCAGCACTCAGACCCCGGGACAGCGTAATGAAAAACTGTTTTTT. Its protein is CASTQTPGQRNEKLFF. The variable domain in full, with the rest retrieved from reference TRBV27 and TRBJ1-4, is EAQVTQNPRYLITVTGKKLTVTCSQNMNHEYMSWYRQDPGLGLRQIYYSMNVEVTDKGDVPEGYKVSRKEKRNFPLILESPSPNQTSLYFCASTQTPGQRNEKLFFGSGTQLSVL.

This chain links TRBV15 with TRBJ1-2; tentative D call: TRBD1 (5 bases). Trimming left V 1 base short and J 1 base short, with 13 bases between. The CDR3 spans 16 residues. Looked up from germline, CDR1 is LNHNV and CDR2 is YYDKDF (reference sequence). This CDR3 is CATSRATQQVNYGYTF. The CDR3, as DNA: TGTGCCACCAGCAGAGCCACCCAACAGGTTAACTATGGCTACACCTTC.

The sample holds a few counts of this clonotype. The rearrangement uses TRBV19 and TRBJ1-5; possible D gene TRBD1, 5 bases. Per the germline V gene, CDR1 is LNHDA and CDR2 is SQIVND (reference sequence). The V gene lost 5 bases and the J gene lost 3 bases, with 14 bases spanning the gap. This CDR3 has 15 residues. The CDR3 sequence: CASSPGTTPNQPQHF. CDR3 in DNA: TGTGCCAGTAGTCCCGGGACTACCCCCAATCAGCCCCAGCATTTT.

This sequence joins TRBV20-1 and TRBJ2-3; D may correspond to TRBD1 or TRBD2 (5 bases each). Trimming pared 7 bases from V and 0 bases from J, leaving 8 bases between. The length of the CDR3 is 12 residues. Germline V gene sequence: CDR1 DFQATT, CDR2 SNEGSKA (reference sequence). The chain's CDR3 is CSGGPSTDTQYF. For the CDR3, the DNA is TGCAGTGGGGGACCTAGCACAGATACGCAGTATTTT.

The chain recombines TRBV12-3 or TRBV12-4 with TRBJ1-2; D is possibly TRBD1 (5 bases). V was clipped by 10 bases and J by 4 bases, with 19 bases between them. The CDR3 totals 14 residues. The CDR3 here is CAIADNGDSYGYTF. The CDR3 DNA is TGTGCCATCGCGGACAACGGGGACTCCTATGGCTACACCTTC.

The chain carries TRBV4-3 and TRBJ1-4; 8 positions agree with TRBD1. Germline V gene sequence: CDR1 LGHNA, CDR2 YSLEER. This CDR3 has 16 residues. Trimming at V came to 4 bases and at J to 4 bases, leaving 8 bases not matched to a gene. The CDR3 loop reads CASSRTTGGGNEKLFF. The DNA of the CDR3 is TGCGCCAGCAGCCGAACCACAGGGGGTGGTAATGAAAAACTGTTTTTT.

The chain uses TRBV20-1 and TRBJ2-1; 10 bases map to TRBD1. J was trimmed by 4 bases and V by 3 bases; bases with no gene match: 12. Germline CDR1 reads DFQATT; CDR2 reads SNEGSKA (reference sequence). This CDR3 contains 17 residues. CDR3 region: CSASLFTGTGAYNEQFF. CDR3 nucleotides: TGCAGTGCTAGTTTATTCACCGGGACAGGGGCGTACAATGAGCAGTTCTTC.

This clonotype appeared a few times. The rearrangement joins TRBV5-1 to TRBJ2-1; TRBD1 matches 8 bases. Germline loops: CDR1 SGHRS, CDR2 YFSETQ. CDR3 size: 15 residues. The ends lost 6 bases at V and 0 bases at J; junction bases unmatched: 5. CDR3 coding DNA: TGCGCCAGCAAGCACAGGGGGAACTCCTACAATGAGCAGTTCTTC. Encoded protein: CASKHRGNSYNEQFF. The full variable domain, rest sourced from reference TRBV5-1 and TRBJ2-1, is KAGVTQTPRYLIKTRGQQVTLSCSPISGHRSVSWYQQTPGQGLQFLFEYFSETQRNKGNFPGRFSGRQFSNSRSEMNVSTLELGDSALYLCASKHRGNSYNEQFFGPGTRLTVL.

This rearrangement joins TRBV7-2 to TRBJ1-6, with D unclear. Trimming stripped 3 bases from V and 9 bases from J, with 15 bases between. The CDR3 is 15 residues long. Germline values: CDR1 SGHTA, CDR2 FQGNSA. CDR3 DNA: TGTGCCAGCAGCTTTCCCCCGGGAACGGGTTCACCCCTCCACTTT. It specifies CASSFPPGTGSPLHF.

V is TRBV7-6 and J is TRBJ2-1; 10 bases agree with TRBD2. This CDR3 comprises 15 residues. Germline V gene sequence: CDR1 SGHVS, CDR2 FNYEAQ. V gave up 3 bases and J gave up 5 bases; unmatched junction bases: 4. In DNA form, the CDR3 reads TGTGCCAGCAGCTTGTCAGCGGGAGGGGACAATGAGCAGTTCTTC. It codes for CASSLSAGGDNEQFF.

A few counts support this clonotype. The chain uses TRBV5-1 and TRBJ2-3; TRBD2 matches 12 bases. Losses at the gene ends were 0 bases for V and 6 bases for J; bases not matched to a gene: 8. This CDR3 has 17 residues. Germline CDR1 SGHRS, CDR2 YFSETQ. CDR3 amino acids: CASSLDLLAGGSDTQYF. CDR3 DNA: TGCGCCAGCAGCTTGGACCTACTAGCGGGAGGTAGTGATACGCAGTATTTT. The whole variable domain, remainder taken from reference TRBV5-1 and TRBJ2-3, is KAGVTQTPRYLIKTRGQQVTLSCSPISGHRSVSWYQQTPGQGLQFLFEYFSETQRNKGNFPGRFSGRQFSNSRSEMNVSTLELGDSALYLCASSLDLLAGGSDTQYFGPGTRLTVL.

This clonotype was counted only a few times. The rearrangement joins TRBV20-1 to TRBJ1-1; D is unresolved. This CDR3 has 16 residues. Trimming left V 0 bases short and J 0 bases short, with 14 bases between. Looked up from germline, CDR1 is DFQATT and CDR2 is SNEGSKA (reference sequence). CDR3 sequence: CSAREGLGNMNTEAFF. CDR3 nucleotides: TGCAGTGCTAGAGAGGGTCTGGGGAATATGAACACTGAAGCTTTCTTT.

This sequence joins TRBV7-9 and TRBJ2-1; D is ambiguous. V was pared by 1 base and J by 16 bases, with 17 bases between. This CDR3 has 13 residues. The germline V gene has CDR1 SEHNR and CDR2 FQNEAQ (reference sequence). Here the CDR3 reads CASSLDRPPADFF. Here the CDR3 DNA reads TGTGCCAGCAGCTTAGATCGACCCCCAGCCGACTTCTTC.

This chain uses TRBV4-3 with TRBJ2-3; D unresolved. The V end lost 1 base, the J end lost 4 bases, and 6 bases lay between the germline ends. The germline CDR1 and CDR2 sequences are LGHNA and YSLEER. CDR3 length: 13 amino acids. In DNA form, the CDR3 reads TGCGCCAGCAGCCAAGCGAACGCAGATACGCAGTATTTT. Translating gives CASSQANADTQYF.

This clonotype was observed a few times. This chain joins TRBV6-5 and TRBJ1-5; D gene uncertain. Per germline, CDR1 MNHEY and CDR2 SVGAGI. The CDR3 extends over 14 amino acids. V was shortened by 4 bases and J by 3 bases, with 10 bases between the two germline ends. This CDR3 reads CASSSWHHNQPQHF. The CDR3 DNA sequence: TGTGCCAGCAGTTCGTGGCACCACAATCAGCCCCAGCATTTT.

The V call is TRBV21-1, the J call TRBJ1-4. TRBV21-1 is termed a pseudogene. This CDR3 spans 15 amino acids. As DNA, the CDR3 is TGTGCCAGCCCTGCCACAGAGGCCTTTAATGAAAAACTGTTTTTT. It is translated as CASPATEAFNEKLFF.

DNA for the CDR3: TGCGCCAGCAGCTCAAACCAGGCTTCAAACTATGGCTACACCTTC. This sequence encodes CASSSNQASNYGYTF. V and J are TRBV5-1 and TRBJ1-2; D is unclear. This CDR3 has 15 amino acids. The germline CDR1 and CDR2 sequences are SGHRS and YFSETQ. With 3 bases removed from V and 2 bases from J, the gap between germline ends came to 14 bases.

The chain uses TRBV9 and TRBJ1-1; D ambiguous. The CDR3 is made up of 16 amino acids. The V end was cut by 0 bases, the J end by 3 bases, with 15 bases between. Per the germline V gene, CDR1 is SGDLS and CDR2 is YYNGEE. The CDR3 loop reads CASSVGPKDFYTEAFF. In nucleotides, the CDR3 is TGTGCCAGCAGCGTAGGTCCAAAGGACTTCTACACTGAAGCTTTCTTT.

This clonotype was observed a handful of times. V and J are TRBV5-6 and TRBJ1-5; perhaps TRBD1 as D (5 bases). Trimming took 0 bases from V and 2 from J, leaving 12 bases between them. The CDR3 is 16 amino acids. Germline CDR1 is SGHDT and CDR2 is YYEEEE. The CDR3: CASSLGGAGGNQPQHF. Here the CDR3 DNA reads TGTGCCAGCAGCTTGGGCGGGGCTGGGGGCAATCAGCCCCAGCATTTT. Drawing the rest from reference TRBV5-6 and TRBJ1-5, the complete variable domain is DAGVTQSPTHLIKTRGQQVTLRCSPKSGHDTVSWYQQALGQGPQFIFQYYEEEERQRGNFPDRFSGHQFPNYSSELNVNALLLGDSALYLCASSLGGAGGNQPQHFGDGTRLSIL.

The CDR3: CASSSRVAGGGDTQYF. The CDR3 DNA reads as TGTGCCAGCAGCTCCCGTGTGGCGGGAGGAGGAGATACGCAGTATTTT. The V and J genes are TRBV5-6 and TRBJ2-3; 8 bases are shared with TRBD2. V was clipped by 3 bases and J by 5 bases; unmatched bases: 11. The germline V gene encodes CDR1 SGHDT and CDR2 YYEEEE. The CDR3 length is 16 residues. The entire variable domain, with the rest obtained from reference TRBV5-6 and TRBJ2-3, is as follows: DAGVTQSPTHLIKTRGQQVTLRCSPKSGHDTVSWYQQALGQGPQFIFQYYEEEERQRGNFPDRFSGHQFPNYSSELNVNALLLGDSALYLCASSSRVAGGGDTQYFGPGTRLTVL.

In DNA, the CDR3 is TGTGCCAGCAGCTTCGTAAAGGGCTACAATGAGCAGTTCTTC. Its translation: CASSFVKGYNEQFF. The chain combines TRBV7-9 with TRBJ2-1; no firm D call. V lost 3 bases, J lost 3 bases, and 9 bases lay in between. Per germline, CDR1 SEHNR and CDR2 FQNEAQ (reference sequence). The CDR3 is 14 residues long.

This clonotype occurred a few times. The chain joins TRBV29-1 to TRBJ1-2; possible D gene TRBD1, 5 bases. The CDR3 length is 11 residues. The V end lost 5 bases, the J end lost 2 bases, and 6 bases lay between the germline ends. Germline loops: CDR1 SQVTM, CDR2 ANQGSEA. CDR3 amino acids: CSVRDNYGYTF. CDR3 nucleotides: TGCAGCGTTCGGGACAACTATGGCTACACCTTC.

The V gene is TRBV5-1, the J gene TRBJ2-2; D unresolved. The CDR3 totals 15 residues. Germline V CDR1 and CDR2: SGHRS, YFSETQ. V gave up 2 bases and J gave up 3 bases, with 11 bases separating them. As DNA, the CDR3 is TGCGCCAGCAGCTTAACAGCTCGGGACACCGGGGAGCTGTTTTTT. Residues: CASSLTARDTGELFF.

V gene TRBV7-2 combines with J gene TRBJ2-1; TRBD2 matches 13 bases. The CDR3 loop spans 16 amino acids. V lost 4 bases to trimming and J lost 4 bases; unmatched junction nucleotides: 4. Germline values: CDR1 SGHTA, CDR2 FQGNSA. The CDR3 coding sequence is TGTGCCAGCAGCTCCCAACTAGCGGGAGGGTACAATGAGCAGTTCTTC. Its translation is CASSSQLAGGYNEQFF.

This chain links TRBV12-3 or TRBV12-4 with TRBJ1-1; 7 bases are a match to TRBD1. The CDR3 has 14 residues. The V gene end was trimmed by 7 bases and the J gene end by 0 bases; junction bases not matched to a gene: 5. In nucleotides, the CDR3 is TGTGCCAGCACCCCGACAGGGTTGAACACTGAAGCTTTCTTT. This translates into CASTPTGLNTEAFF.

DNA of the CDR3: TGTGCCAGCAGAAGACAGGGGAGCTACTATGGCTACACCTTC. Protein product: CASRRQGSYYGYTF. The chain carries TRBV6-6 and TRBJ1-2, with 8 nucleotides matching TRBD1. The CDR3 is made up of 14 amino acids. V was pared by 6 bases and J by 3 bases, with 6 bases of the junction left unmatched. The germline gives CDR1 MNHNY, CDR2 SVGAGI (reference sequence).

This clonotype came up once. The rearrangement joins TRBV7-2 to TRBJ2-1; 8 nucleotides match TRBD2. CDR1 is SGHTA, CDR2 FQGNSA, per germline. CDR3 length: 16 amino acids. With 5 bases clipped from V and 1 base from J, the junction kept 7 bases outside the gene matches. The CDR3 DNA is TGTGCCAGCAGCAATAGAGCGGGAGAATCCTACAATGAGCAGTTCTTC. The encoded protein is CASSNRAGESYNEQFF.

This clonotype appeared a few times. This chain connects TRBV5-1 to TRBJ1-2; possible D gene TRBD1, 6 bases. The CDR3 contains 15 residues. V was clipped by 4 bases and J by 4 bases, with 17 bases between them. Germline-derived CDR1 and CDR2 are SGHRS and YFSETQ. The CDR3 sequence is CASSIRTATPYGYTF. CDR3 in DNA: TGCGCCAGCAGCATTCGGACAGCTACGCCCTATGGCTACACCTTC.